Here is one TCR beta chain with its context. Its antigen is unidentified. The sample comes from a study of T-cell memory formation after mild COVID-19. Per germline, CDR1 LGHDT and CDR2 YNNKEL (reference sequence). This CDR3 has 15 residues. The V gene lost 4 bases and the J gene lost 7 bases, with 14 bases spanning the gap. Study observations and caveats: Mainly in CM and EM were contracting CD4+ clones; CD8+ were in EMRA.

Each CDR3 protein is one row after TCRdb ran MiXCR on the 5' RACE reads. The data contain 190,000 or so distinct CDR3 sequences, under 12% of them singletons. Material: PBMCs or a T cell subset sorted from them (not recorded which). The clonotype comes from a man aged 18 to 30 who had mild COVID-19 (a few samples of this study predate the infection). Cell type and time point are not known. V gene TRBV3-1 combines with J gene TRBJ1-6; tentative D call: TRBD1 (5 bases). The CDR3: CASSPLRRGNSPLHF. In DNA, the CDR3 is TGTGCCAGCAGCCCTCTAAGGCGGGGGAATTCACCCCTCCACTTT.